Below, 27 T cell receptor beta chains from the same sample are listed, as sequenced in a study of control samples from healthy donors and cancer patients. Sequenced by immunoSEQ multiplex PCR; TCRdb stores in-frame clones only, minus some. In the table there are some 130,000 clones, approximately 94% of which are singletons. Sequenced input: PBMCs. The receptors were gathered from a man aged 50 to 60 with head and neck cancer.

This rearrangement joins TRBV19 to TRBJ2-7; D is perhaps TRBD1 or TRBD2 (5 bases each). Looked up from germline, CDR1 is LNHDA and CDR2 is SQIVND (reference sequence). The CDR3 contains 15 residues. V shed 4 bases and J shed 0 bases, with 13 bases lying between them. DNA of the CDR3: TGTGCCAGTAGTACGGCATGGGGGACCTCCTACGAGCAGTACTTC. This translates into CASSTAWGTSYEQYF. Full variable domain (outside the CDR3, taken from reference TRBV19 and TRBJ2-7): DGGITQSPKYLFRKEGQNVTLSCEQNLNHDAMYWYRQDPGQGLRLIYYSQIVNDFQKGDIAEGYSVSREKKESFPLTVTSAQKNPTAFYLCASSTAWGTSYEQYFGPGTRLTVT.

The chain is built from TRBV2 and TRBJ2-1; TRBD2 might be the D (6 bases). The CDR3 has 14 residues. Germline CDR1 is SNHLY and CDR2 is FYNNEI. Trimming removed 5 bases from V and 4 bases from J, with 12 bases in between. CDR3: CASSPRLVYNEQFF. The CDR3 nucleotides are TGTGCCAGCAGTCCTCGACTAGTTTACAATGAGCAGTTCTTC. Full variable domain (missing parts from reference TRBV2 and TRBJ2-1): EPEVTQTPSHQVTQMGQEVILRCVPISNHLYFYWYRQILGQKVEFLVSFYNNEISEKSEIFDDQFSVERPDGSNFTLKIRSTKLEDSAMYFCASSPRLVYNEQFFGPGTRLTVL.

This chain uses TRBV7-8 with TRBJ2-5, with D unresolved. Germline V lookup: CDR1 SGHVS, CDR2 FQNEAQ. The V gene lost 1 base and the J gene lost 5 bases, with 14 bases spanning the gap. The CDR3 contains 15 residues. CDR3 loop: CASSLGWVSWETQYF. CDR3 bases: TGTGCCAGCAGCTTAGGTTGGGTTAGCTGGGAGACCCAGTACTTC.

This sequence joins TRBV27 and TRBJ2-2, with 10 bases aligning to TRBD2. The germline CDR1 and CDR2 sequences are MNHEY and SMNVEV (reference sequence). This CDR3 comprises 16 residues. J lost 9 bases, V lost 4 bases, and 11 bases had no gene match. Here the CDR3 reads CASSSPPSSGGWELFF. In DNA, the CDR3 is TGTGCCAGCAGTTCCCCCCCTTCTAGCGGGGGCTGGGAGCTGTTTTTT.

The genes are TRBV5-4 and TRBJ2-1; D ambiguous. The CDR3 totals 16 residues. Trimming took off 0 bases at V and 0 bases at J, with 10 bases between the two ends. Germline CDR1 reads SGHNT; CDR2 reads YYREEE (reference sequence). CDR3: CASSLGATSSYNEQFF. The CDR3 DNA reads as TGTGCCAGCAGCTTGGGGGCAACCAGCTCCTACAATGAGCAGTTCTTC.

The gene calls are TRBV1 and TRBJ2-3; the table calls TRBD2, which could not be checked here. TRBV1 is assigned pseudogene status. The CDR3 is 17 amino acids. The CDR3 is CTSSRSIAGTITDTQYF. Written as DNA, the CDR3 is TGCACCAGCAGCCGGTCAATAGCGGGGACTATCACAGATACGCAGTATTTT.

The chain employs TRBV12-3 or TRBV12-4 and TRBJ1-1; D is unresolved. The CDR3 runs 11 residues. Trimming left V 2 bases short and J 8 bases short, with 6 bases between. DNA for the CDR3: TGTGCCAGCAGTTTAATCAACGAAGCTTTCTTT. The encoded protein is CASSLINEAFF.

This clone was seen once. This rearrangement joins TRBV7-2 to TRBJ1-4; maybe TRBD1 (5 bases). Germline V gives CDR1 SGHTA, CDR2 FQGNSA. The ends were cut back, 4 bases at V and 4 bases at J, with 13 bases in the middle. CDR3 length: 15 amino acids. In nucleotides, the CDR3 is TGTGCCAGCAGCTCCTCGGGACCTTATAATGAAAAACTGTTTTTT. It is translated as CASSSSGPYNEKLFF.

A few counts support this clone. The chain employs TRBV4-2 and TRBJ2-2; possibly TRBD1 or TRBD2 for D (5 bases each). The CDR3 covers 15 residues. CDR1 is LGHNA, CDR2 YNFKEQ, per germline. V was trimmed by 0 bases and J by 6 bases, leaving 11 bases between them. The CDR3 protein is CASSQDSRGAGELFF. CDR3 coding DNA: TGTGCCAGCAGCCAAGATTCGAGGGGCGCCGGGGAGCTGTTTTTT.

The genes are TRBV7-9 and TRBJ2-7; tentative D call: TRBD1 (6 bases). V shed 7 bases and J shed 7 bases, with 20 bases lying between them. Per the germline V gene, CDR1 is SEHNR and CDR2 is FQNEAQ (reference sequence). This CDR3 comprises 14 residues. The CDR3 loop reads CASTLSGRTGEQYF. CDR3 nucleotides: TGTGCCAGCACCCTAAGTGGGAGAACAGGGGAGCAGTACTTC.

This chain connects TRBV6-5 to TRBJ1-3; D unclear. This CDR3 region has 15 residues. Germline CDR1 MNHEY, CDR2 SVGAGI. Between the trimmed V and J ends, which lost 6 bases and 4 bases, there was a span of 16 bases. The CDR3 DNA follows: TGTGCCAGCAGCTCCCCCGGGAGAAAGGGAAACACCATATATTTT. Amino acids: CASSSPGRKGNTIYF.

CDR3 amino acids: CASWTPSTDTQYF. The CDR3 nucleotides are TGTGCCAGTTGGACACCGAGCACAGATACGCAGTATTTT. The gene calls are TRBV6-6 and TRBJ2-3; D is possibly TRBD1 (5 bases). CDR3 length: 13 amino acids. The V and J ends lost 9 bases and 0 bases respectively, with 10 bases between them. Germline V gives CDR1 MNHNY, CDR2 SVGAGI (reference sequence).

CDR3 region: CASSLVGRTEAFF. The CDR3 DNA is TGTGCCAGCAGCTTGGTGGGGAGGACTGAAGCTTTCTTT. The chain recombines TRBV5-5 with TRBJ1-1, with no clear D. Germline CDR1 reads SGHKS; CDR2 reads YYEKEE (reference sequence). The CDR3 spans 13 residues. V lost 0 bases and J 5 bases, leaving 8 bases between the germline ends.

The gene calls are TRBV7-9 and TRBJ1-6; D call uncertain. Germline CDR1 SEHNR, CDR2 FQNEAQ (reference sequence). The CDR3 has 18 amino acids. The CDR3 nucleotides are TGTCCACCCAGCCTAAGGGATCTCCGGGGCTCCTATAATTCACCCCTCCACTTT. Translated: CPPSLRDLRGSYNSPLHF.

The chain is built from TRBV27 and TRBJ2-7; perhaps TRBD1 as D (6 bases). Per the germline V gene, CDR1 is MNHEY and CDR2 is SMNVEV (reference sequence). With 5 bases removed from V and 3 bases from J, the gap between germline ends came to 23 bases. CDR3 length: 17 residues. CDR3 nucleotide sequence: TGTGCCAGCAGTCTACTTGGGGGCCCCTCACATTACTACGAGCAGTACTTC. It specifies CASSLLGGPSHYYEQYF.

The V call is TRBV29-1, the J call TRBJ1-2, with TRBD1 matching 7 bases. The trim removed 6 bases at V and 4 bases at J, leaving 14 bases unmatched. This CDR3 has 15 residues. Germline V gene lookup returns CDR1 SQVTM and CDR2 ANQGSEA. Here the CDR3 reads CSVHGTATAAYGYTF. CDR3 DNA: TGCAGCGTCCACGGGACAGCCACGGCGGCCTATGGCTACACCTTC.

The genes are TRBV28 and TRBJ2-7; 7 positions match TRBD1. V trimming: 6 bases; J trimming: 3 bases; junction bases outside the gene matches: 8. CDR1 and CDR2 from the germline V gene are MDHEN and SYDVKM. This CDR3 region has 14 residues. The CDR3 bases are TGTGCCAGCAGATCCCCACAGGGGCGCTACGAGCAGTACTTC. Translation: CASRSPQGRYEQYF.

The chain combines TRBV29-1 with TRBJ1-1; the match to TRBD1 covers 7 bases. This CDR3 has 13 amino acids. Germline V gene sequence: CDR1 SQVTM, CDR2 ANQGSEA. V was pared by 3 bases and J by 10 bases, with 11 bases of the junction left unmatched. DNA for the CDR3: TGCAGCGTTGAGACAGGGAAAACCCCAGGAGCTTTCTTT. Translated: CSVETGKTPGAFF. Looking up the rest from reference TRBV29-1 and TRBJ1-1 gives the full variable domain: SAVISQKPSRDICQRGTSLTIQCQVDSQVTMMFWYRQQPGQSLTLIATANQGSEATYESGFVIDKFPISRPNLTFSTLTVSNMSPEDSSIYLCSVETGKTPGAFFGQGTRLTVV.

The chain combines TRBV19 with TRBJ1-1; D call uncertain. Between the trimmed V and J ends, which lost 5 bases and 2 bases, there was a span of 12 bases. The CDR3 is 14 residues long. CDR1 LNHDA and CDR2 SQIVND come from the germline V gene (reference sequence). The DNA for the CDR3 is TGTGCCAGTAGTTCTGAACCCGCCAACACTGAAGCTTTCTTT. Its translation: CASSSEPANTEAFF.

The chain uses TRBV14 and TRBJ2-3, with TRBD2 as a possible D gene (7 bases). Deletions cut 4 bases from V and 1 base from J, with 12 bases between. The CDR3 consists of 15 residues. In germline, CDR1 is SGHDN, CDR2 FVKESK. Here the CDR3 reads CASSLRGAGTDTQYF. CDR3 DNA: TGTGCCAGCAGCCTACGGGGGGCCGGCACAGATACGCAGTATTTT.

V gene TRBV27 combines with J gene TRBJ2-1, with D possibly TRBD2 on 7 matching bases. Germline loops: CDR1 MNHEY, CDR2 SMNVEV (reference sequence). The CDR3 has 15 amino acids. The V end lost 8 bases, the J end lost 7 bases, and 21 bases lay between the germline ends. As DNA, the CDR3 is TGTGCCAGCCACCCGGGGGGCAGAGTGAGGAATGAGCAGTTCTTC. This translates into CASHPGGRVRNEQFF.

This clone has just one count. The chain employs TRBV6-2 or TRBV6-3 and TRBJ2-1; 7 bases agree with TRBD2. The CDR3 loop spans 15 amino acids. Per germline, CDR1 MNHEY and CDR2 SVGEGT. V dropped 4 bases and J dropped 13; count of bases not matched to a gene: 16. The CDR3 region is CASSFDPGTTGRQFF. CDR3 DNA: TGTGCCAGCAGTTTCGATCCCGGGACTACCGGCCGCCAGTTCTTC.

The V gene is TRBV7-2, the J gene TRBJ2-3; the D is unclear. This CDR3 region has 16 residues. With 6 bases removed from V and 4 bases from J, the gap between germline ends came to 20 bases. Looked up from germline, CDR1 is SGHTA and CDR2 is FQGNSA. The CDR3 region has the DNA TGTGCCAGCAGACTTGATAGTGGGCTTGGGTCAGATACGCAGTATTTT. Amino acid sequence: CASRLDSGLGSDTQYF.

The chain recombines TRBV6-5 with TRBJ1-5; a possible D gene is TRBD1 (6 bases). CDR3 length: 13 residues. Per the germline V gene, CDR1 is MNHEY and CDR2 is SVGAGI. Trimming stripped 5 bases from V and 6 bases from J, with 11 bases between. The CDR3 DNA sequence: TGTGCCAGCAGTCTGCAGGGGAGTCAGCCCCAGCATTTT. This sequence encodes CASSLQGSQPQHF.

J is TRBJ2-7 and V is TRBV7-9; 9 bases are shared with TRBD2. The CDR3 runs to 16 residues. Per germline, CDR1 SEHNR and CDR2 FQNEAQ (reference sequence). The trim removed 1 base at V and 6 bases at J, leaving 10 bases unmatched. CDR3 bases: TGTGCCAGCAGCTTAGAAGGCGGGGGGGCCCCCGGCGAGCAGTACTTC. It specifies CASSLEGGGAPGEQYF.

The V call is TRBV6-5, the J call TRBJ2-7; D possibly corresponds to TRBD1 (5 bases). Trimming took off 7 bases at V and 5 bases at J, with 18 bases between the two ends. CDR1 MNHEY and CDR2 SVGAGI come from the germline V gene. The CDR3 extends over 14 amino acids. The CDR3 bases are TGTGCCAGCAAAAAACGGCAGGGTTCCCACGAGCAGTACTTC. Its translation: CASKKRQGSHEQYF.

The V call is TRBV7-9, the J call TRBJ1-1; 7 positions match TRBD1. The CDR3 covers 16 residues. CDR1 SEHNR and CDR2 FQNEAQ come from the germline V gene (reference sequence). V lost 2 bases, J lost 5 bases, and 11 bases stayed unmatched. CDR3 DNA sequence: TGTGCCAGCAGCTTAAGATCCAACAGGGGAGGTACTGAAGCTTTCTTT. This translates into CASSLRSNRGGTEAFF.